Reported below is one TCR beta chain. Its antigen is as yet unknown. This specimen belongs to a study of blood T cells in healthy people across ages. Study conclusions and caveats: Naive CD4+ cells and diversity were both higher in long-lived donors than in aged donors.

A second PCR of roughly 7 to 11 cycles used a sample-barcoded 5' primer and a J-beta primer mix. TCRdb re-called the 5' RACE reads through MiXCR, storing one row per CDR3 protein. The sample has around 1,600,000 distinct CDR3 sequences, roughly two fifths seen once. V lost 4 bases, J lost 6 bases, and 6 bases stayed unmatched. This CDR3 region has 16 residues. Germline V CDR1 and CDR2: SGHTA, FQGTGA. PBMCs were isolated at a quantity of at least 6.5 million per sample. The specimen sequenced was blood. The TCR was taken from a woman aged 18-29 years in good health. The chain has TRBV7-3 and TRBJ2-3; 14 bases agree with TRBD2. CDR3 sequence reads: CASSSGLAGEGDTQYF. The CDR3 DNA reads as TGTGCCAGCAGCTCGGGACTAGCGGGAGAGGGGGATACGCAGTATTTT.